This record looks at one T cell receptor beta chain sequence and its context. Germline V gene data show CDR1 as SGDLS and CDR2 as YYNGEE. V lost 4 bases, J lost 7 bases, and 6 bases stayed unmatched. This CDR3 contains 13 residues. TCRdb's table, derived via immunoSEQ multiplex PCR, lists solely in-frame clones and lacks some. Of about 160,000 clones listed, around 83% are singletons. This record belongs to a study of blood T cell repertoires in COVID-19. This clonotype originated in a man in his forties with acute or convalescent COVID-19. What was sequenced was peripheral blood. The rearrangement uses TRBV9 and TRBJ1-2; TRBD1 matches at 8 bases. The CDR3 DNA sequence: TGTGCCAGCAGCTTAGGACAGGGAACTGGCTACACCTTC. The encoded protein is CASSLGQGTGYTF. The entire variable domain, with the rest obtained from reference TRBV9 and TRBJ1-2, is as follows: DSGVTQTPKHLITATGQRVTLRCSPRSGDLSVYWYQQSLDQGLQFLIQYYNGEERAKGNILERFSAQQFPDLHSELNLSSLELGDSALYFCASSLGQGTGYTFGSGTRLTVV.